This T cell receptor beta chain came from a study of blood T cell repertoires in COVID-19. Across the study: Samples taken during acute and convalescent COVID-19 were collected in the United States, Italy and Spain. PBMCs, B-cell-depleted T cells, or T cells provided the cDNA or gDNA that made up the material.

The table lists this clone with a few counts. In the original analysis: From reference gene primer amplification, estimates of nucleated cell counts were derived. Here immunoSEQ multiplex PCR was the method, and the copy in TCRdb shows in-frame clones only, minus some. V and J calls and clone size are given by that table; D and trimming were obtained from the DNA. The profile shows about 250,000 clones, 70% to 90% of them singletons. Per the germline V gene, CDR1 is SGHRS and CDR2 is YFSETQ. With V trimmed by 2 bases and J by 1 base, 6 bases remained unmatched. CDR3 size: 16 residues. Recruited during active infection, patients (from Seattle) were subsequently followed longitudinally.

Sequenced sample: peripheral blood. The sequence was collected from a woman aged 25 to 39 with COVID-19, enrolled during active disease. The genes are TRBV5-1 and TRBJ1-1, with TRBD1 identical over 9 bases. This CDR3 reads CASSFLPGQGNTEAFF. CDR3 DNA sequence: TGCGCCAGCAGCTTTTTGCCGGGACAGGGGAACACTGAAGCTTTCTTT. Combining the CDR3 with reference TRBV5-1 and TRBJ1-1 gives the whole variable domain KAGVTQTPRYLIKTRGQQVTLSCSPISGHRSVSWYQQTPGQGLQFLFEYFSETQRNKGNFPGRFSGRQFSNSRSEMNVSTLELGDSALYLCASSFLPGQGNTEAFFGQGTRLTVV.